Listed below are T cell receptor beta chains from one sample, sequenced in a study of T cells in Graves' hyperthyroidism and ophthalmopathy. Using its own MiXCR run on the multiplex PCR reads, TCRdb lists one record per CDR3 protein. The table lists some 800,000 distinct CDR3 sequences, about two fifths of them singletons. Sequencing was performed on blood. The receptors were gathered from a man aged 18 to 29 with Graves' hyperthyroidism. The CDR3 runs from the conserved cysteine through the conserved F or W. Each record gives: D gene, CDR3 length, J gene, V gene, clone size, CDR3 protein, CDR3 DNA. A D gene is named only where the DNA matches it firmly. Clone size, where shown, is once, few, many, or a class for clones that have expanded.

TRBD1 16 TRBJ2-5 TRBV11-2 . CASSLSGWDRGETQYF TGTGCCAGCAGCTTAAGCGGGTGGGACAGGGGCGAGACCCAGTACTTC
. 13 TRBJ1-5 TRBV15 once CATSGSGVQPQHF TGTGCCACCAGCGGGTCCGGGGTCCAGCCCCAGCATTTT
TRBD1 16 TRBJ1-2 TRBV12-3/TRBV12-4 . CASSQAGTGLNYGYTF TGTGCCAGCAGTCAAGCCGGGACAGGCCTTAACTATGGCTACACCTTC
TRBD2 16 TRBJ2-5 TRBV5-1 . CASSFRSAGGEETQYF TGTGCCAGCAGCTTTAGATCGGCGGGAGGAGAGGAGACCCAGTACTTC
TRBD2 16 TRBJ2-5 TRBV7-9 . CASSSRLAGTRATQYF TGTGCCAGCAGCTCAAGACTAGCGGGGACTAGAGCGACCCAGTACTTC
TRBD2 14 TRBJ2-7 TRBV6-5 few CASTLGSGGYEQYF TGTGCCAGCACCCTGGGTAGCGGGGGATACGAGCAGTACTTC
TRBD1 14 TRBJ2-7 TRBV7-2 once CASSWGQVFPEQYF TGTGCCAGCAGCTGGGGACAGGTTTTCCCCGAGCAGTACTTC
. 15 TRBJ1-2 TRBV4-1 . CASSQDVTTTYGYTF TGCGCCAGCAGCCAAGATGTCACAACCACCTATGGCTACACCTTC
. 13 TRBJ1-1 TRBV7-9 . CASTRFSNTEAFF TGTGCCAGCACGCGGTTCTCGAACACTGAAGCTTTCTTT
. 13 TRBJ1-1 TRBV9 many CASSKAANTEAFF TGTGCCAGCAGCAAGGCAGCGAACACTGAAGCTTTCTTT
. 11 TRBJ2-7 TRBV29-1 once CSLIGAYEQYF TGCAGCCTCATCGGGGCCTACGAGCAGTACTTC
. 13 TRBJ2-5 TRBV7-2 many CASSPGLYASQYF TGTGCCAGCAGTCCCGGACTGTACGCGTCCCAGTACTTC
. 12 TRBJ1-6 TRBV7-9 many CASSLESSPLHF TGTGCCAGCAGCTTAGAGAGTTCACCCCTCCACTTT